This TCR beta chain originates from a study of blood T cell repertoires in COVID-19. About the study: Sites across the United States, Italy and Spain contributed samples from acute and convalescent COVID-19.

In the original workflow: Amplification of reference gene primers was used by the study to estimate nucleated cell counts. The protocol was immunoSEQ multiplex PCR, while the TCRdb copy is restricted to in-frame clones and leaves out a portion. V and J calls and clone size come straight from that table; D and trimming were deduced from the DNA. There are under 85,000 clones in the sample; about 86% occur only once, and roughly two fifths lies in the top ten. The CDR3 length is 15 residues. V trimming: 3 bases; J trimming: 7 bases; junction bases outside the gene matches: 10. Germline CDR1 MGHRA, CDR2 YSYEKL.

The sequence was obtained from a man older than 75 with active or convalescent COVID-19. The chain joins TRBV4-1 to TRBJ2-7; 9 bases map to TRBD1. Sequenced material: peripheral blood. This CDR3 reads CASSHPRDRAAEQYF. DNA of the CDR3: TGCGCCAGCAGCCACCCTCGGGACAGGGCGGCGGAGCAGTACTTC.